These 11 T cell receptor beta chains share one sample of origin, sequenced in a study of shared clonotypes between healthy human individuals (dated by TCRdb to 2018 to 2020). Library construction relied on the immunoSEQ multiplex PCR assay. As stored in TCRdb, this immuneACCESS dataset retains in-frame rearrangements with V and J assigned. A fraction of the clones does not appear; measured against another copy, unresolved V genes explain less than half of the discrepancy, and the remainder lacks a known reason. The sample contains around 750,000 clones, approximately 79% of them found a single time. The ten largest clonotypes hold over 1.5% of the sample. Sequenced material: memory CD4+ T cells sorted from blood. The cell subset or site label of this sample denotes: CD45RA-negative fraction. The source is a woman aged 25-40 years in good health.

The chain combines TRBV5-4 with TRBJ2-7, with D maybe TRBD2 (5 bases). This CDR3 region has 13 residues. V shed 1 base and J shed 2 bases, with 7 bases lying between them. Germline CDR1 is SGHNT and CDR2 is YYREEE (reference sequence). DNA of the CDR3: TGTGCCAGCAGCTTGTCTAGCACCTACGAGCAGTACTTC. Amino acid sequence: CASSLSSTYEQYF.

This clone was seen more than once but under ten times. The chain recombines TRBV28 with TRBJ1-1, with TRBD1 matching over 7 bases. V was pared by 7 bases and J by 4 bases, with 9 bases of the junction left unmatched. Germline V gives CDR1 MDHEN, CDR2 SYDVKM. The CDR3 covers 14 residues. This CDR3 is CASTQTGYATEAFF. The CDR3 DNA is TGTGCCAGCACCCAGACAGGGTATGCCACTGAAGCTTTCTTT.

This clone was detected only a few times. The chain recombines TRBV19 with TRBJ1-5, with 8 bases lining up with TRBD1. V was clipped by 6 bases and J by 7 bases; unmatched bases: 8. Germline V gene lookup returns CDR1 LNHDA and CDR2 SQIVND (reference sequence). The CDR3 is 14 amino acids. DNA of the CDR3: TGTGCCAGTAGACGCGACAGGGGCGGACAGCCCCAGCATTTT. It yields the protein CASRRDRGGQPQHF.

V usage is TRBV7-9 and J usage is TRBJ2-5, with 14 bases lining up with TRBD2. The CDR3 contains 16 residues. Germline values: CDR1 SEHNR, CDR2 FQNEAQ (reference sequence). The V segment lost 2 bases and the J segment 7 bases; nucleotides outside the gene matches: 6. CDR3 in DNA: TGTGCCAGCAGCTTAACGGGACTAGCGGGAGACGCGACCCAGTACTTC. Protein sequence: CASSLTGLAGDATQYF.

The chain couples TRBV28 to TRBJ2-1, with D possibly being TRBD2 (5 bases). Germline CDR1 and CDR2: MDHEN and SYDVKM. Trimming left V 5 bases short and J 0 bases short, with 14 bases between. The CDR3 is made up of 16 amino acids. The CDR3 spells CASSGPTAGSYNEQFF. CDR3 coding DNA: TGTGCCAGCAGTGGACCGACTGCGGGCTCCTACAATGAGCAGTTCTTC.

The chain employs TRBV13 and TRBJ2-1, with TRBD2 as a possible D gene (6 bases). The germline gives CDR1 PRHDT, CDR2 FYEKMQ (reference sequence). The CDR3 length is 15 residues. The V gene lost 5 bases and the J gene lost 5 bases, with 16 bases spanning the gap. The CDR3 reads CASSPRLAVHNEQFF. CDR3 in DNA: TGTGCCAGCAGCCCGCGGTTAGCGGTACACAATGAGCAGTTCTTC.

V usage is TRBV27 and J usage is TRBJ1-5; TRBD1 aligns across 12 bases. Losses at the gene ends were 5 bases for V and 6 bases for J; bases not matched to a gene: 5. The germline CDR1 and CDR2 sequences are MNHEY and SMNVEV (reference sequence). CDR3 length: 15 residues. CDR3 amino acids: CASSGTGGLSQPQHF. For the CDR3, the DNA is TGTGCCAGCAGTGGGACAGGGGGCTTGAGTCAGCCCCAGCATTTT.

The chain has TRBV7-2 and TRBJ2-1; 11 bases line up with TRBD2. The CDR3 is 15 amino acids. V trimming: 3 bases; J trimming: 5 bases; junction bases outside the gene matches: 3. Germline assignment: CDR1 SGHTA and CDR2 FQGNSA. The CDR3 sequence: CASSFGTSGNNEQFF. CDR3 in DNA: TGTGCCAGCAGCTTCGGGACTAGCGGAAACAATGAGCAGTTCTTC.

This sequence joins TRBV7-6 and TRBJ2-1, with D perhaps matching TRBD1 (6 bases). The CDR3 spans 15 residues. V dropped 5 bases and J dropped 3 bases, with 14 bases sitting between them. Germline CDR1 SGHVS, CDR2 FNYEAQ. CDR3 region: CASSLQGRLYNEQFF. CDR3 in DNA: TGTGCCAGCAGCCTCCAGGGGAGACTCTACAATGAGCAGTTCTTC. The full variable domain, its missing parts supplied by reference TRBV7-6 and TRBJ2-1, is GAGVSQSPRYKVTKRGQDVALRCDPISGHVSLYWYRQALGQGPEFLTYFNYEAQQDKSGLPNDRFSAERPEGSISTLTIQRTEQRDSAMYRCASSLQGRLYNEQFFGPGTRLTVL.

CDR3 sequence: CASSNARGSGNTIYF. The CDR3 DNA reads as TGTGCCAGCAGTAACGCCAGAGGCTCTGGAAACACCATATATTTT. This sequence joins TRBV25-1 and TRBJ1-3; D ambiguous. The CDR3 is made up of 15 amino acids. CDR1 is MGHDK and CDR2 is SYGVNS in the germline V gene. With 5 bases removed from V and 0 bases from J, the gap between germline ends came to 11 bases.

The DNA of the CDR3 is TGTGCCAGCAGTGCCGACAGGGGTGCGGGTACGCAGTATTTT. This translates into CASSADRGAGTQYF. The gene calls are TRBV6-1 and TRBJ2-3; 8 positions match TRBD1. This CDR3 is built from 14 residues. The germline V gene encodes CDR1 MNHNS and CDR2 SASEGT. V dropped 4 bases and J dropped 8; count of bases not matched to a gene: 8.